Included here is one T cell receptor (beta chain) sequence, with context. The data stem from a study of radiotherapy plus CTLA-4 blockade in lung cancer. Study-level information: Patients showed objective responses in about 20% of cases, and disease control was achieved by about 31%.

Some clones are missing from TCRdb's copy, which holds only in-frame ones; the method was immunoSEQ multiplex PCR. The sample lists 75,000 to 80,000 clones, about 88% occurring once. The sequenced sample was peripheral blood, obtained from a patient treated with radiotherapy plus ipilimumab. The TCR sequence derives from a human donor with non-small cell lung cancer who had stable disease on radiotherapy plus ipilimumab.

CDR3 nucleotide sequence: TGTGCCAGCAGCTTACTCACCGGGCTTGTCACTGAAGCTTTCTTT. Its protein is CASSLLTGLVTEAFF. The genes are TRBV7-8 and TRBJ1-1; D is unclear. The CDR3 loop spans 15 amino acids. The V gene lost 2 bases and the J gene lost 4 bases, with 14 bases spanning the gap. CDR1 SGHVS and CDR2 FQNEAQ come from the germline V gene.